The clone carrying this T cell receptor (beta chain) has more than one count but fewer than ten. The data were taken from a study of identical twins. TCRdb recomputed calls from the 5' RACE reads with MiXCR, one row per CDR3 protein. The data hold approximately 410,000 distinct CDR3 sequences, with around 20% observed a single time. Germline lookup yields CDR1 SGHRS and CDR2 YFSETQ. The CDR3 is made up of 17 amino acids. After removal of 4 bases from V and 0 bases from J, the junction contained 8 bases not matched to a gene. The TCR comes from a man aged 50 to 60 in good health. This rearrangement joins TRBV5-1 to TRBJ2-1; 9 nucleotides align to TRBD1. The specimen sequenced was naive T cells sorted from blood. Here the CDR3 DNA reads TGCGCCAGCAGCCCTACCGGGACAGGGAGCTCCTACAATGAGCAGTTCTTC. Translated, it gives CASSPTGTGSSYNEQFF. Drawing the rest from reference TRBV5-1 and TRBJ2-1, the complete variable domain is KAGVTQTPRYLIKTRGQQVTLSCSPISGHRSVSWYQQTPGQGLQFLFEYFSETQRNKGNFPGRFSGRQFSNSRSEMNVSTLELGDSALYLCASSPTGTGSSYNEQFFGPGTRLTVL.